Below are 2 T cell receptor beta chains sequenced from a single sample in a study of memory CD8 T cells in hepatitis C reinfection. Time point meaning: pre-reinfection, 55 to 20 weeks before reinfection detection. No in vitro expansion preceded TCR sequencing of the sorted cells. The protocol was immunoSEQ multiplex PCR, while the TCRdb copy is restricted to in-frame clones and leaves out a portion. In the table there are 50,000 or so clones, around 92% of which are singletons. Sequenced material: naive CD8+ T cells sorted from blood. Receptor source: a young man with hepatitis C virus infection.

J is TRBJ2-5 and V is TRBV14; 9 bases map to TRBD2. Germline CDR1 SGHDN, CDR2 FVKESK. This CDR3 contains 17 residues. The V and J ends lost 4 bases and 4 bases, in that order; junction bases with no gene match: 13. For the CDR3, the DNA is TGTGCCAGCAGCCCCCTCGGTCTAGCGGGGTACGCAGAGACCCAGTACTTC. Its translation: CASSPLGLAGYAETQYF. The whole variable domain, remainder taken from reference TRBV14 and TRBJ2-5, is EAGVTQFPSHSVIEKGQTVTLRCDPISGHDNLYWYRRVMGKEIKFLLHFVKESKQDESGMPNNRFLAERTGGTYSTLKVQPAELEDSGVYFCASSPLGLAGYAETQYFGPGTRLLVL.

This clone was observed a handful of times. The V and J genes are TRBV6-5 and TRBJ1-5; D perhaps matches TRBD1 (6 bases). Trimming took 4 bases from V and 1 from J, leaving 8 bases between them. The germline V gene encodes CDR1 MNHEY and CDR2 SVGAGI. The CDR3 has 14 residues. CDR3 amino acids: CASSFRGSNQPQHF. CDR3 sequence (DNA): TGTGCCAGCAGTTTCAGGGGAAGCAATCAGCCCCAGCATTTT.